Below are 14 T cell receptor beta chains sequenced from a single sample in a study of shared clonotypes between healthy human individuals. TCRdb keeps only in-frame clones here, not all; method: immunoSEQ multiplex PCR. Among about 2 million clones listed, less than 95% were seen once. CD45RO negativity and positive selection for CCR7 defined naive CD8 cells, a population that excluded terminally differentiated effector memory CD45RA+ cells. The sample taken for sequencing was naive CD8+ T cells sorted from blood. Receptors were obtained from a man younger than 35 in good health.

This clone was recorded only once. The CDR3 here is CASSLGQGTSSYEQYF. Written as DNA, the CDR3 is TGTGCCAGCAGCTTGGGGCAGGGGACGAGCTCCTACGAGCAGTACTTC. This sequence joins TRBV5-6 and TRBJ2-7, with D tentatively TRBD1 (6 bases). Germline assignment: CDR1 SGHDT and CDR2 YYEEEE. The ends were cut back, 0 bases at V and 0 bases at J, with 13 bases in the middle. The CDR3 consists of 16 residues.

This chain uses TRBV6-1 with TRBJ1-1, with D maybe TRBD1 (6 bases). Trimming took off 7 bases at V and 0 bases at J, with 12 bases between the two ends. This CDR3 region has 14 residues. Per the germline V gene, CDR1 is MNHNS and CDR2 is SASEGT. CDR3 sequence: CASIRRGLNTEAFF. The CDR3 region has the DNA TGTGCCAGCATTCGACGGGGGCTGAACACTGAAGCTTTCTTT.

The chain is built from TRBV5-6 and TRBJ2-7; the match to TRBD2 covers 10 bases. The germline CDR1 and CDR2 sequences are SGHDT and YYEEEE. V was pared by 4 bases and J by 2 bases, with 6 bases of the junction left unmatched. This CDR3 spans 15 amino acids. The chain's CDR3 is CASSTGLAAPYEQYF. The CDR3, as DNA: TGTGCCAGCAGCACCGGACTAGCGGCCCCCTACGAGCAGTACTTC.

As regards this clone: The sample contains more than one DNA sequence encoding this CDR3. This chain uses TRBV4-1 with TRBJ2-7, with TRBD2 matching over 10 bases. J lost 4 bases, V lost 0 bases, and 3 bases had no gene match. This CDR3 comprises 15 residues. The germline gives CDR1 MGHRA, CDR2 YSYEKL. The chain's CDR3 is CASSQDRTSGYEQYF. CDR3 DNA sequence: TGCGCCAGCAGCCAAGACCGGACTAGCGGATACGAGCAGTACTTC.

The genes are TRBV20-1 and TRBJ1-1; TRBD1 might be the D (6 bases). This CDR3 is 11 amino acids long. Trimming shortened V by 3 bases and J by 8 bases, and 10 bases separated the two germline ends. Germline V gives CDR1 DFQATT, CDR2 SNEGSKA (reference sequence). The chain's CDR3 is CSASQRGEAFF. DNA of the CDR3: TGCAGTGCTAGTCAAAGGGGGGAAGCTTTCTTT.

The chain couples TRBV6-5 to TRBJ2-1, with D hard to call. The CDR3 contains 14 residues. Trimming stripped 2 bases from V and 6 bases from J, with 11 bases between. CDR1 MNHEY and CDR2 SVGAGI come from the germline V gene. The DNA for the CDR3 is TGTGCCAGCAGTTACACGGTGGAAGGCAATGAGCAGTTCTTC. This gives the protein CASSYTVEGNEQFF.

The genes are TRBV25-1 and TRBJ2-3; D is unclear. The V gene's germline CDR1 is MGHDK and CDR2 SYGVNS. The length of the CDR3 is 13 residues. V lost 8 bases, J lost 6 bases, and 15 bases lay in between. The CDR3 reads CASSSQLWDTQYF. CDR3 nucleotides: TGTGCCAGCTCTAGTCAGCTCTGGGATACGCAGTATTTT. The complete variable domain, with remaining parts taken from reference TRBV25-1 and TRBJ2-3, reads EADIYQTPRYLVIGTGKKITLECSQTMGHDKMYWYQQDPGMELHLIHYSYGVNSTEKGDLSSESTVSRIRTEHFPLTLESARPSHTSQYLCASSSQLWDTQYFGPGTRLTVL.

The chain combines TRBV2 with TRBJ1-2; tentative D call: TRBD1 (6 bases). Germline V gene lookup returns CDR1 SNHLY and CDR2 FYNNEI. CDR3 length equals 16 residues. The V gene lost 1 base and the J gene lost 6 bases, with 18 bases spanning the gap. The CDR3 nucleotides read TGTGCCAGCAGTGAAGGTTACTGGGGGCAAGAGGATGGCTACACCTTC. It codes for CASSEGYWGQEDGYTF. The full variable domain, its missing parts supplied by reference TRBV2 and TRBJ1-2, is EPEVTQTPSHQVTQMGQEVILRCVPISNHLYFYWYRQILGQKVEFLVSFYNNEISEKSEIFDDQFSVERPDGSNFTLKIRSTKLEDSAMYFCASSEGYWGQEDGYTFGSGTRLTVV.

The gene calls are TRBV15 and TRBJ2-7; D gene ambiguous. Germline V lookup: CDR1 LNHNV, CDR2 YYDKDF (reference sequence). The CDR3 extends over 13 amino acids. V lost 4 bases and J lost 3, with 10 bases in between. The CDR3 bases are TGTGCCACCAGCACAGAGACTTACTACGAGCAGTACTTC. This gives the protein CATSTETYYEQYF.

This chain connects TRBV13 to TRBJ2-2, with D possibly TRBD1 on 5 matching bases. CDR3 length: 17 amino acids. Germline CDR1 and CDR2: PRHDT and FYEKMQ (reference sequence). With 5 bases removed from V and 4 bases from J, the gap between germline ends came to 20 bases. CDR3 nucleotide sequence: TGTGCCAGCAGCCCTCCTTGGAGCTTAAGGGGCACCGGGGAGCTGTTTTTT. This codes for CASSPPWSLRGTGELFF. Supplemented by reference TRBV13 and TRBJ2-2, the full variable domain reads AAGVIQSPRHLIKEKRETATLKCYPIPRHDTVYWYQQGPGQDPQFLISFYEKMQSDKGSIPDRFSAQQFSDYHSELNMSSLELGDSALYFCASSPPWSLRGTGELFFGEGSRLTVL.

The chain links TRBV13 to TRBJ2-7; possible D gene TRBD1, 7 bases. This CDR3 is built from 14 residues. Germline CDR1 and CDR2: PRHDT and FYEKMQ (reference sequence). V was trimmed by 5 bases and J by 3 bases, leaving 14 bases between them. CDR3 in amino acids: CASSNRGGDYEQYF. DNA of the CDR3: TGTGCCAGCAGCAACAGGGGAGGAGACTACGAGCAGTACTTC. Using reference TRBV13 and TRBJ2-7 for the parts outside the CDR3, the full variable domain is AAGVIQSPRHLIKEKRETATLKCYPIPRHDTVYWYQQGPGQDPQFLISFYEKMQSDKGSIPDRFSAQQFSDYHSELNMSSLELGDSALYFCASSNRGGDYEQYFGPGTRLTVT.

V gene TRBV13 combines with J gene TRBJ2-1; D unclear. The CDR3 has 13 residues. The V gene lost 2 bases and the J gene lost 4 bases, with 6 bases spanning the gap. The germline CDR1 and CDR2 sequences are PRHDT and FYEKMQ (reference sequence). This CDR3 reads CASSLTAYNEQFF. For the CDR3, the DNA is TGTGCCAGCAGCTTAACGGCGTACAATGAGCAGTTCTTC. Drawing the rest from reference TRBV13 and TRBJ2-1, the complete variable domain is AAGVIQSPRHLIKEKRETATLKCYPIPRHDTVYWYQQGPGQDPQFLISFYEKMQSDKGSIPDRFSAQQFSDYHSELNMSSLELGDSALYFCASSLTAYNEQFFGPGTRLTVL.

As for this clone: The sample contains more than one DNA sequence encoding this CDR3. V is TRBV27 and J is TRBJ2-7; 9 positions agree with TRBD2. The CDR3 extends over 15 amino acids. The J segment lost 1 base and the V segment lost 0 bases, leaving 1 base of the junction unmatched. CDR1 and CDR2 from the germline V gene are MNHEY and SMNVEV (reference sequence). The CDR3 sequence: CASSLSSGGSYEQYF. The CDR3, as DNA: TGTGCCAGCAGTTTATCCAGCGGGGGGTCCTACGAGCAGTACTTC.

This chain links TRBV6-1 with TRBJ2-7; TRBD1 or TRBD2 may be the D gene (6 bases each). The CDR3 extends over 15 amino acids. The V gene lost 1 base and the J gene lost 3 bases, with 13 bases spanning the gap. Germline CDR1 is MNHNS and CDR2 is SASEGT. The CDR3, as DNA: TGTGCCAGCAGTGAAGATGGCAGGGGAGGCTACGAGCAGTACTTC. Encoded protein: CASSEDGRGGYEQYF.